One and the same sample provided the 3 T cell receptor beta chains below, sequenced in a study of cytomegalovirus exposure and HLA in healthy donors. PCR used 60 Vbeta primers and 13 Jbeta primers. The assay was immunoSEQ multiplex PCR, and TCRdb's table has in-frame clones only and misses some. The data contain about 100,000 clones, approximately 72% of them seen just once; the ten biggest clones take up 1.5% to 2%. Specimen: PBMCs. These receptors came from a middle-aged woman in good health and CMV-seronegative.

The chain combines TRBV13 with TRBJ2-1, with 10 bases lining up with TRBD2. After removal of 3 bases from V and 6 bases from J, the junction contained 20 bases not matched to a gene. The CDR3 length is 20 residues. CDR1 is PRHDT, CDR2 FYEKMQ, per germline (reference sequence). As DNA, the CDR3 is TGTGCCAGCAGCTTCCCAGGCTCAGTGGGTAGCGGGAGGAATGGCAATGAGCAGTTCTTC. It specifies CASSFPGSVGSGRNGNEQFF.

This clone was found once. The V call is TRBV6-1, the J call TRBJ2-3, with 16 bases lining up with TRBD2. V lost 4 bases to trimming and J lost 4 bases; unmatched junction nucleotides: 5. CDR1 is MNHNS and CDR2 is SASEGT in the germline V gene. The CDR3 sequence is 17 residues long. CDR3: CASSGGLAGGDADTQYF. CDR3 coding DNA: TGTGCCAGCAGTGGGGGACTAGCGGGGGGGGACGCAGATACGCAGTATTTT.

This clone has a handful of counts. This chain uses TRBV19 with TRBJ2-7; a possible D gene is TRBD2 (6 bases). V was cut by 4 bases and J by 6 bases, with 10 bases left in between. The V gene's germline CDR1 is LNHDA and CDR2 SQIVND (reference sequence). The CDR3 loop spans 12 amino acids. The CDR3 spells CASSTRRGEQYF. In DNA form, the CDR3 reads TGTGCCAGTAGTACCCGGAGGGGCGAGCAGTACTTC. Variable domain in full (rest from reference TRBV19 and TRBJ2-7): DGGITQSPKYLFRKEGQNVTLSCEQNLNHDAMYWYRQDPGQGLRLIYYSQIVNDFQKGDIAEGYSVSREKKESFPLTVTSAQKNPTAFYLCASSTRRGEQYFGPGTRLTVT.